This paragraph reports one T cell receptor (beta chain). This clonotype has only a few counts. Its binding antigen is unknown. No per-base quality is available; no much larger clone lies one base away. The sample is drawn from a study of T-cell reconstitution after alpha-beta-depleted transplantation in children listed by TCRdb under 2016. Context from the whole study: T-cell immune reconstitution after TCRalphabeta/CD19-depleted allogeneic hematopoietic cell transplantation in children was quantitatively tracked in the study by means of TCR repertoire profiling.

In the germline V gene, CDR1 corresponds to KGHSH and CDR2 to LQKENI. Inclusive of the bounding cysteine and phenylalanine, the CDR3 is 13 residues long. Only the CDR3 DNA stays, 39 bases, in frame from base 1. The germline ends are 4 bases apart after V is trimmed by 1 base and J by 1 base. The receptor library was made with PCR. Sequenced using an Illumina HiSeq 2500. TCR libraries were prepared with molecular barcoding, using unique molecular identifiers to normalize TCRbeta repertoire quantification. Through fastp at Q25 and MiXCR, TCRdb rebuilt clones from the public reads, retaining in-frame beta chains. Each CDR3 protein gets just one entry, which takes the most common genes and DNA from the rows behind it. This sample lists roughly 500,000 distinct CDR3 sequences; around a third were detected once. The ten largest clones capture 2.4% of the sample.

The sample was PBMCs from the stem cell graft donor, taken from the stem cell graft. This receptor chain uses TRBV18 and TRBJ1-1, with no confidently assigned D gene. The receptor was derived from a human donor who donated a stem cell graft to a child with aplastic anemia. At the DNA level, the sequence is TGTGCCAGCTCACCACTGGAGAACACTGAAGCTTTCTTT. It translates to CASSPLENTEAFF.